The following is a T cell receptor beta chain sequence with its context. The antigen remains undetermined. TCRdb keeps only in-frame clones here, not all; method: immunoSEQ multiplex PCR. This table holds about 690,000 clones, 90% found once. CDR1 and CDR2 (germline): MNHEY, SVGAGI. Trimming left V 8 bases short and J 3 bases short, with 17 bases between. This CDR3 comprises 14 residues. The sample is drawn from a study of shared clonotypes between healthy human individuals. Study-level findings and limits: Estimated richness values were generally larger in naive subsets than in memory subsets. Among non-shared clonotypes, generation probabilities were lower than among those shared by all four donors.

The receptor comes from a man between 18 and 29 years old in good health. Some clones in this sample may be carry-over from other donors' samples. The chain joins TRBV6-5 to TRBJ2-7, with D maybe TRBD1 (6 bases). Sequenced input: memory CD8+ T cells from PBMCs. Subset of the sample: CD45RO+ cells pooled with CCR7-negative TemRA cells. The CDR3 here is CASSRRDNLYEQYF. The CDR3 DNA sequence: TGTGCCAGCTCTCGCCGGGACAACCTCTACGAGCAGTACTTC.